What follows are 31 T cell receptor beta chains derived from one specimen sequenced in a study of T-cell reconstitution after alpha-beta-depleted transplantation in children. Unique molecular identifiers were incorporated during preparation of the TCRbeta library. TCRdb reanalysed the PCR reads using MiXCR and keeps one entry per CDR3 protein. The sample yields a few hundred thousand distinct CDR3 sequences, over 9.5% seen once. Sequencing used PBMCs from the stem cell graft donor, obtained from the stem cell graft. Receptor source: a human donor who donated a stem cell graft to a child with SCID.

The V and J genes are TRBV5-1 and TRBJ1-3; possible D gene TRBD1, 6 bases. The germline CDR1 and CDR2 sequences are SGHRS and YFSETQ. The CDR3 spans 15 residues. The V and J ends lost 4 bases and 5 bases respectively, with 16 bases between them. The chain's CDR3 is CASSASTGSRNTIYF. The CDR3 DNA is TGCGCCAGCAGCGCCAGTACAGGGTCTAGAAACACCATATATTTT.

This clonotype has a count of ten or more. The genes are TRBV7-2 and TRBJ1-5, with 7 bases lining up with TRBD1. In germline, CDR1 is SGHTA, CDR2 FQGNSA. This CDR3 spans 13 amino acids. J lost 7 bases, V lost 5 bases, and 5 bases had no gene match. The CDR3 sequence: CASSTDRDQPQHF. DNA for the CDR3: TGTGCCAGCAGCACCGACAGGGACCAGCCCCAGCATTTT.

This clonotype was found many times. The chain combines TRBV12-3 or TRBV12-4 with TRBJ2-3, with 8 bases fitting TRBD2. Trimming at V came to 0 bases and at J to 2 bases, leaving 4 bases not matched to a gene. The CDR3 is 16 residues long. The CDR3 protein is CASSLAGRGVTDTQYF. The CDR3 nucleotides read TGTGCCAGCAGTTTAGCGGGGCGGGGGGTCACAGATACGCAGTATTTT.

This clonotype was detected many times. The genes are TRBV6-5 and TRBJ1-1; D is perhaps TRBD1 (5 bases). CDR3 length equals 16 residues. The germline V gene has CDR1 MNHEY and CDR2 SVGAGI. V lost 3 bases, J lost 5 bases, and 19 bases lay in between. The CDR3 DNA is TGTGCCAGCAGTTATCGGGGTGGGGGGGGACTAACTGAAGCTTTCTTT. Amino acid sequence: CASSYRGGGGLTEAFF.

Ten or more counts support this clonotype. The CDR3 DNA is TGTGCCAGCTCACCCTCGGACGGTGGCTTGAACACTGAAGCTTTCTTT. Its translation: CASSPSDGGLNTEAFF. The chain employs TRBV18 and TRBJ1-1; unclear D gene. CDR1 and CDR2 (germline): KGHSH, LQKENI. CDR3 length equals 16 residues. V was pared by 3 bases and J by 0 bases, with 14 bases between.

There are many counts of this clonotype. The chain combines TRBV2 with TRBJ2-1; D is possibly TRBD2 (7 bases). Per germline, CDR1 SNHLY and CDR2 FYNNEI. The CDR3 consists of 16 residues. V gave up 4 bases and J gave up 0 bases, with 13 bases separating them. The CDR3 loop is CASSGEGDSSYNEQFF. The CDR3 nucleotides are TGTGCCAGCAGTGGGGAGGGGGATAGCTCCTACAATGAGCAGTTCTTC.

This clonotype was seen many times. The chain joins TRBV7-9 to TRBJ2-3; 7 nucleotides line up with TRBD2. There are 15 residues in the CDR3. Trimming cost V 4 bases and J 2 bases; bases outside gene matches: 6. Germline V gene sequence: CDR1 SEHNR, CDR2 FQNEAQ (reference sequence). The CDR3 is CASSSQAGITDTQYF. The CDR3 coding sequence is TGTGCCAGCAGCTCCCAAGCGGGGATCACAGATACGCAGTATTTT.

The V and J genes are TRBV3-1 and TRBJ1-1; D perhaps matches TRBD1 (5 bases). Between the trimmed V and J ends, which lost 2 bases and 10 bases, there was a span of 20 bases. This CDR3 spans 15 amino acids. The germline CDR1 and CDR2 sequences are LGHDT and YNNKEL (reference sequence). In DNA form, the CDR3 reads TGTGCCAGCAGCCAAAATATTGCGGGGCCTTCGGGAGCTTTCTTT. Its protein product is CASSQNIAGPSGAFF.

The sample holds a few counts of this clonotype. The CDR3 DNA is TGTGCCAGCAGCCTTTCGGCCGGGGGGGGAGGCACAGATACGCAGTATTTT. It yields the protein CASSLSAGGGGTDTQYF. This chain links TRBV4-2 with TRBJ2-3, with 8 bases matching TRBD2. CDR3 length: 17 amino acids. Germline CDR1 LGHNA, CDR2 YNFKEQ. J lost 1 base, V lost 4 bases, and 10 bases had no gene match.

This clonotype was counted ten times or more. J is TRBJ2-2 and V is TRBV5-1; D remains unclear. Trimming cost V 4 bases and J 4 bases, with 8 bases left between them. The CDR3 spans 13 residues. Germline CDR1 reads SGHRS; CDR2 reads YFSETQ. CDR3: CASSPSPTGELFF. The CDR3 DNA sequence: TGCGCCAGCAGCCCGAGCCCCACCGGGGAGCTGTTTTTT.

This clonotype was seen repeatedly, ten times or more. J is TRBJ1-2 and V is TRBV6-4; 10 bases line up with TRBD1. The germline gives CDR1 MRHNA, CDR2 SNTAGT. V was pared by 4 bases and J by 6 bases, with 5 bases of the junction left unmatched. The CDR3 consists of 14 residues. Written as DNA, the CDR3 is TGTGCCAGCAGTGCCGGGACAGGGGTCCATGGCTACACCTTC. This translates into CASSAGTGVHGYTF.

This clonotype was observed many times. The chain carries TRBV20-1 and TRBJ1-1; D gene uncertain. Per the germline V gene, CDR1 is DFQATT and CDR2 is SNEGSKA (reference sequence). The germline V and J ends were trimmed by 5 bases and 0 bases, with 7 bases remaining between them. The CDR3 has 12 residues. Here the CDR3 DNA reads TGCAGTGCTGCCTGGGTGAACACTGAAGCTTTCTTT. Amino acids: CSAAWVNTEAFF.

This clonotype has at least ten counts. V usage is TRBV20-1 and J usage is TRBJ2-1; 7 bases fit TRBD1. This CDR3 comprises 15 residues. Germline lookup yields CDR1 DFQATT and CDR2 SNEGSKA (reference sequence). The trim removed 2 bases at V and 3 bases at J, leaving 7 bases unmatched. In nucleotides, the CDR3 is TGCAGTGCTAGAATGGCAGGGGGAAACTACAATGAGCAGTTCTTC. This translates into CSARMAGGNYNEQFF.

This clonotype was observed a few times. The chain couples TRBV6-4 to TRBJ2-3, with 9 nucleotides matching TRBD2. Germline CDR1 MRHNA, CDR2 SNTAGT. The V gene end was trimmed by 0 bases and the J gene end by 4 bases; junction bases not matched to a gene: 2. The CDR3 spans 15 residues. This CDR3 is CASSDSGGGADTQYF. The CDR3 DNA reads as TGTGCCAGCAGTGACTCCGGCGGGGGGGCAGATACGCAGTATTTT.

This clonotype appeared many times. The chain carries TRBV12-3 or TRBV12-4 and TRBJ1-1; TRBD1 aligns across 8 bases. The trim removed 7 bases at V and 1 base at J, leaving 5 bases unmatched. The CDR3 is 14 amino acids. The CDR3 DNA sequence: TGTGCCAGCATCACCGGGACAGGGAACACTGAAGCTTTCTTT. Residues: CASITGTGNTEAFF.

This clonotype was counted ten times or more. The CDR3: CSARPGQAPFNYGYTF. Here the CDR3 DNA reads TGCAGTGCTAGGCCGGGACAGGCCCCGTTTAACTATGGCTACACCTTC. The chain employs TRBV20-1 and TRBJ1-2; 8 bases map to TRBD1. The CDR3 is made up of 16 amino acids. Losses at the gene ends were 3 bases for V and 1 base for J; bases not matched to a gene: 10. Germline values: CDR1 DFQATT, CDR2 SNEGSKA (reference sequence).

The sample holds a few counts of this clonotype. This rearrangement joins TRBV5-5 to TRBJ2-3; TRBD2 aligns across 8 bases. V gave up 1 base and J gave up 5 bases; unmatched junction bases: 6. The CDR3 sequence is 15 residues long. The germline CDR1 and CDR2 sequences are SGHKS and YYEKEE (reference sequence). The CDR3 region is CASSLMRGAGDTQYF. Written as DNA, the CDR3 is TGTGCCAGCAGCTTGATGCGGGGGGCTGGAGATACGCAGTATTTT.

At least ten counts were recorded for this clonotype. The chain uses TRBV4-2 and TRBJ2-1, with D possibly TRBD2 on 6 matching bases. V lost 2 bases and J 7 bases, leaving 9 bases between the germline ends. Germline V lookup: CDR1 LGHNA, CDR2 YNFKEQ. The CDR3 is 13 residues long. CDR3: CASSQPLANEQFF. DNA for the CDR3: TGTGCCAGCAGCCAACCTCTAGCGAATGAGCAGTTCTTC.

This clonotype was counted many times. This sequence joins TRBV3-1 and TRBJ1-4, with unresolved D. The CDR3 loop spans 12 amino acids. CDR1 and CDR2 (germline): LGHDT, YNNKEL (reference sequence). Trimming removed 4 bases from V and 11 bases from J, with 11 bases in between. The CDR3 nucleotides read TGTGCCAGCAGCCGGGTGGATGGGAAACTGTTTTTT. Its protein product is CASSRVDGKLFF.

In this sample, this clonotype turned up many times. V is TRBV18 and J is TRBJ2-5; 7 nucleotides line up with TRBD1. Unmatched junction bases numbered 8, after V lost 8 bases and J lost 2 bases. Germline assignment: CDR1 KGHSH and CDR2 LQKENI. The CDR3 is 14 amino acids. The CDR3 protein is CASKRGQEQETQYF. The CDR3 coding sequence is TGTGCCAGCAAAAGGGGGCAAGAACAAGAGACCCAGTACTTC. The full variable domain, completed using reference TRBV18 and TRBJ2-5, is NAGVMQNPRHLVRRRGQEARLRCSPMKGHSHVYWYRQLPEEGLKFMVYLQKENIIDESGMPKERFSAEFPKEGPSILRIQQVVRGDSAAYFCASKRGQEQETQYFGPGTRLLVL.

This clonotype showed up many times. V gene TRBV5-1 combines with J gene TRBJ2-3; 7 bases fit TRBD2. This CDR3 is 14 amino acids long. J gave up 4 bases and V 0 bases, and 2 bases lay outside the gene matches. The germline CDR1 and CDR2 sequences are SGHRS and YFSETQ. The CDR3 here is CASSLAAGADTQYF. The CDR3 DNA follows: TGCGCCAGCAGCTTGGCCGCGGGGGCAGATACGCAGTATTTT. The full variable domain, its missing parts supplied by reference TRBV5-1 and TRBJ2-3, is KAGVTQTPRYLIKTRGQQVTLSCSPISGHRSVSWYQQTPGQGLQFLFEYFSETQRNKGNFPGRFSGRQFSNSRSEMNVSTLELGDSALYLCASSLAAGADTQYFGPGTRLTVL.

This clonotype appeared many times. CDR3 sequence: CASSFNMPPTDTQYF. The CDR3 DNA sequence: TGCGCCAGCAGCTTTAACATGCCCCCCACAGATACGCAGTATTTT. The chain couples TRBV5-1 to TRBJ2-3; D is ambiguous. The germline CDR1 and CDR2 sequences are SGHRS and YFSETQ. V was trimmed by 2 bases and J by 2 bases, leaving 12 bases between them. This CDR3 comprises 15 residues.

This clonotype came up many times. The chain recombines TRBV5-1 with TRBJ2-5; D not resolved. The CDR3 is made up of 14 amino acids. Trimming removed 5 bases at V and 5 bases at J, with 16 bases between. The germline CDR1 and CDR2 sequences are SGHRS and YFSETQ. CDR3 DNA sequence: TGCGCCAGCAGGGCGCCAGAACTTGGGGAGACCCAGTACTTC. Translating it yields CASRAPELGETQYF.

This clonotype was counted at least ten times. The chain carries TRBV7-9 and TRBJ2-2, with a possible D match to TRBD1 (6 bases). CDR3 length equals 15 residues. V lost 3 bases, J lost 2 bases, and 10 bases lay in between. The germline gives CDR1 SEHNR, CDR2 FQNEAQ (reference sequence). The DNA for the CDR3 is TGTGCCAGCAGCTTTGGCAGGGGAAACACCGGGGAGCTGTTTTTT. It specifies CASSFGRGNTGELFF.

This clonotype was seen ten or more times. The rearrangement links TRBV20-1 to TRBJ2-1; TRBD1 matches 8 bases. V trimming: 2 bases; J trimming: 0 bases; junction bases outside the gene matches: 12. The germline V gene encodes CDR1 DFQATT and CDR2 SNEGSKA (reference sequence). This CDR3 contains 18 residues. CDR3 sequence (DNA): TGCAGTGCTAGACAGACAGGGGTGGGGTCTAGCTCCTACAATGAGCAGTTCTTC. This translates into CSARQTGVGSSSYNEQFF.

This clonotype has at least ten counts. The J gene is TRBJ2-7, the V gene TRBV12-3 or TRBV12-4; TRBD2 matches at 7 bases. The CDR3 has 15 amino acids. V lost 5 bases and J lost 0; bases outside the gene matches: 7. CDR3 loop: CASSPRDYVSYEQYF. The DNA of the CDR3 is TGTGCCAGCAGTCCCCGGGACTACGTCTCCTACGAGCAGTACTTC.

A word on this clonotype: A much larger clone sits a single nucleotide away, making a read error possible. J is TRBJ2-7 and V is TRBV7-2, with 7 nucleotides matching TRBD2. The CDR3 has 15 amino acids. Germline V lookup: CDR1 SGHTA, CDR2 FQGNSA. This CDR3 reads CASSLKSLAAREQSF. For the CDR3, the DNA is TGTGCCAGCAGCTTAAAATCCCTAGCGGCCCGCGAGCAGTCCTTC.

This clonotype came up many times. The chain links TRBV7-3 to TRBJ1-2, with a weak D call TRBD1 (5 bases). CDR3 size: 13 residues. Germline-derived CDR1 and CDR2 are SGHTA and FQGTGA. V shed 6 bases and J shed 2 bases, with 10 bases lying between them. The CDR3 sequence: CASRSRDNYGYTF. CDR3 nucleotides: TGTGCCAGCAGGTCCCGGGACAACTATGGCTACACCTTC.

This clonotype occurred many times. The chain joins TRBV7-2 to TRBJ1-2; tentative D call: TRBD1 (5 bases). CDR3 length equals 16 residues. Between the trimmed V and J ends, which lost 7 bases and 4 bases, there was a span of 22 bases. The germline V gene encodes CDR1 SGHTA and CDR2 FQGNSA. The CDR3 protein is CASTGMVLLGGYGYTF. CDR3 nucleotides: TGTGCCAGCACCGGGATGGTGTTATTGGGGGGCTATGGCTACACCTTC.

There are many counts of this clonotype. This sequence joins TRBV5-6 and TRBJ1-5; 8 nucleotides align to TRBD1. V trimming: 4 bases; J trimming: 4 bases; junction bases outside the gene matches: 7. Germline values: CDR1 SGHDT, CDR2 YYEEEE. This CDR3 has 15 amino acids. This CDR3 reads CASSRAGTGNQPQHF. CDR3 coding DNA: TGTGCCAGCAGCCGTGCCGGGACAGGAAATCAGCCCCAGCATTTT.

The rearrangement uses TRBV18 and TRBJ2-1; D possibly corresponds to TRBD2 (5 bases). From germline, CDR1 is KGHSH and CDR2 LQKENI. V was cut by 6 bases and J by 8 bases, with 17 bases left in between. This CDR3 has 14 amino acids. CDR3 sequence reads: CASSPGLNVDEQFF. CDR3 in DNA: TGTGCCAGCTCTCCTGGACTGAACGTCGATGAGCAGTTCTTC. Combining the CDR3 with reference TRBV18 and TRBJ2-1 gives the whole variable domain NAGVMQNPRHLVRRRGQEARLRCSPMKGHSHVYWYRQLPEEGLKFMVYLQKENIIDESGMPKERFSAEFPKEGPSILRIQQVVRGDSAAYFCASSPGLNVDEQFFGPGTRLTVL.